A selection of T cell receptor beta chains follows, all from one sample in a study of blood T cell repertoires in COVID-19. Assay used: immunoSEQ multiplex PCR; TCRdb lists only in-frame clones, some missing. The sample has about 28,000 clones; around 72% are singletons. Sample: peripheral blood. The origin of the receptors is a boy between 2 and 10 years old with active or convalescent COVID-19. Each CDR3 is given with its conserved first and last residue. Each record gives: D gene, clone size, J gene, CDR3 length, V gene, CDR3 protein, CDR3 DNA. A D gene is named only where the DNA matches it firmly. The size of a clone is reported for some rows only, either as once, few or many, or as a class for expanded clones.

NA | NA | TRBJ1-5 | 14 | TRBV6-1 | CASHLGGSNQPQHF | TGTGCCAGCCACCTGGGGGGGAGCAATCAGCCCCAGCATTTT
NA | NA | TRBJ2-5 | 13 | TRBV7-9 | CASREEGAETQYF | TGTGCCAGCAGAGAGGAGGGGGCGGAGACCCAGTACTTC
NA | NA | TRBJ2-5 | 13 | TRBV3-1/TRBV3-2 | CASSHAGKETQYF | TGTGCCAGCAGCCATGCAGGGAAAGAGACCCAGTACTTC
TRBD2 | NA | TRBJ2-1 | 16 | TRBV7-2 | CASSLFGGGHYNEQFF | TGTGCCAGCAGCTTATTCGGCGGGGGTCACTACAATGAGCAGTTCTTC
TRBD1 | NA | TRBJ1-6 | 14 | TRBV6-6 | CASTRTGINSPLHF | TGTGCCAGCACCCGGACAGGGATTAATTCACCCCTCCACTTT
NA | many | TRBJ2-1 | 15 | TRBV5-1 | CASSHDYPATNEQFF | TGCGCCAGCAGCCACGACTACCCCGCTACAAATGAGCAGTTCTTC
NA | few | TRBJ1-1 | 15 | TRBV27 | CASSLSTGLNTEAFF | TGTGCCAGCAGTTTGAGTACAGGGTTGAACACTGAAGCTTTCTTT
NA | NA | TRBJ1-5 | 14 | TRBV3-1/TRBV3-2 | CASSQEHSNQPQHF | TGTGCCAGCAGCCAAGAACATAGCAATCAGCCCCAGCATTTT
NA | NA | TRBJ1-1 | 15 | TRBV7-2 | CASSPAIWSVTEAFF | TGTGCCAGCAGCCCTGCTATATGGTCCGTCACTGAAGCTTTCTTT
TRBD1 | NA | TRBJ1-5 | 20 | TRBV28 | CASSQPWQGEWGYSNQPQHF | TGTGCCAGCAGTCAGCCCTGGCAGGGGGAGTGGGGATATAGCAATCAGCCCCAGCATTTT
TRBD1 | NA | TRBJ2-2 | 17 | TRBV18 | CASSPPGKTGVNGELFF | TGTGCCAGCTCACCACCTGGAAAGACAGGGGTAAACGGGGAGCTGTTTTTT
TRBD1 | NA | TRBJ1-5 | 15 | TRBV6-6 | CASSYFGTGNQPQHF | TGTGCCAGCAGTTACTTCGGGACAGGGAATCAGCCCCAGCATTTT
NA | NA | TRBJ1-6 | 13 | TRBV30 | CAWTGRANSPLHF | TGTGCCTGGACGGGCAGGGCCAATTCACCCCTCCACTTT
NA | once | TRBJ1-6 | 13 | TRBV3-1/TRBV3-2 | CASSRRGESPLHF | TGTGCCAGCAGTCGCAGGGGAGAGTCACCCCTCCACTTT
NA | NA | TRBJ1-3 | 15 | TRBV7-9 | CASTPTGSEGNTIYF | TGTGCCAGCACACCTACAGGGTCGGAGGGAAACACCATATATTTT
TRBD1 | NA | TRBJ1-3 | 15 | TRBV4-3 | CASSRDRGFGNTIYF | TGCGCCAGCAGCCGAGACAGGGGATTCGGAAACACCATATATTTT
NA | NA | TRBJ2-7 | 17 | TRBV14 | CASSQDLYAGNPYEQYF | TGTGCCAGCAGCCAAGACCTCTATGCAGGGAACCCCTACGAGCAGTACTTC
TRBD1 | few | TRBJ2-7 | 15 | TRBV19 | CASSIQTGGNYEQYF | TGTGCCAGTAGTATACAAACAGGGGGTAACTACGAGCAGTACTTC
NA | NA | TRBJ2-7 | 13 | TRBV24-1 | CATRGGPFGEQYF | TGTGCTACTCGAGGAGGCCCGTTTGGGGAGCAGTACTTC
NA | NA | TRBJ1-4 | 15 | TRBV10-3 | CAISPGGLVGEKLFF | TGTGCCATCAGCCCCGGGGGATTGGTAGGAGAAAAACTGTTTTTT
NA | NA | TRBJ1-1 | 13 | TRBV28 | CASSLEVNTEAFF | TGTGCCAGCAGTTTAGAGGTAAACACTGAAGCTTTCTTT
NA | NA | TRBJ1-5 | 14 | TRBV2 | CASSASLAGQPQHF | TGTGCCAGCAGTGCCAGTTTGGCGGGTCAGCCCCAGCATTTT
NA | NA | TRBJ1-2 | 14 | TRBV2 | CASSEGTPNYGYTF | TGTGCCAGCAGTGAAGGGACACCTAACTATGGCTACACCTTC